This T cell receptor (beta chain) was recovered during a study of T cell responses to AZD1222 COVID-19 vaccine. General study points: Spike-specific TCR repertoires showed rising breadth and depth after two AZD1222 doses.

Measured with immunoSEQ multiplex PCR; TCRdb has only the in-frame clones, and not every one. The sample includes more than 120,000 clones, 70% to 90% seen only once; the top ten take around 5%. Turning to this clone: As yet, its antigen is unknown.

V lost 2 bases to trimming and J lost 4 bases, with 15 bases between them. Looked up from germline, CDR1 is SNHLY and CDR2 is FYNNEI. The CDR3 has 15 amino acids. The clonotype comes from an adult who received the MenACWY meningococcal vaccine as a control. The starting material was peripheral blood, obtained 28 days after the second dose of the MenACWY control vaccine. The chain carries TRBV2 and TRBJ2-7, with D possibly TRBD2 on 5 matching bases. The CDR3 spells CASSESLVGEYEQYF. For the CDR3, the DNA is TGTGCCAGCAGTGAATCTTTAGTTGGGGAGTACGAGCAGTACTTC. The full variable domain, its missing parts supplied by reference TRBV2 and TRBJ2-7, is EPEVTQTPSHQVTQMGQEVILRCVPISNHLYFYWYRQILGQKVEFLVSFYNNEISEKSEIFDDQFSVERPDGSNFTLKIRSTKLEDSAMYFCASSESLVGEYEQYFGPGTRLTVT.